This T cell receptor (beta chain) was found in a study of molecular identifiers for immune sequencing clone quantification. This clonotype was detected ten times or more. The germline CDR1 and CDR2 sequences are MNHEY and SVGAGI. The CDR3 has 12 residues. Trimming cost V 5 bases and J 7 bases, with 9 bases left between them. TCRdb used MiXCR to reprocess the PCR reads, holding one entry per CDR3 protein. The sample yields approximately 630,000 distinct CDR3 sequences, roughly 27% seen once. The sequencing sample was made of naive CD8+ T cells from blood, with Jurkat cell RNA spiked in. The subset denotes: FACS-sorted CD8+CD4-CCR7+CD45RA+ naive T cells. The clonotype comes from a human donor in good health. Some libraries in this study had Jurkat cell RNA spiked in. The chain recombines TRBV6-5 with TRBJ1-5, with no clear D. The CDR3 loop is CASSPSGQPQHF. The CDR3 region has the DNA TGTGCCAGCAGTCCAAGCGGCCAGCCCCAGCATTTT.